This T cell receptor beta chain was observed in a study of control samples from healthy donors and cancer patients. Looked up from germline, CDR1 is SGHDN and CDR2 is FVKESK. The length of the CDR3 is 15 residues. The V gene lost 0 bases and the J gene lost 1 base, with 6 bases spanning the gap. This clone was picked up one time. Libraries were prepared by immunoSEQ multiplex PCR; TCRdb keeps only in-frame clonotypes and omits some of them. Counted here are under 450,000 clones, 80% to 95% occurring once; the ten biggest clones make up more than 6%. The TCR was taken from a man aged 35 to 55 with head and neck cancer. V usage is TRBV14 and J usage is TRBJ2-2; no clear D gene. What was sequenced was PBMCs. The CDR3 coding sequence is TGTGCCAGCAGCCAAGAATCACAGAACACCGGGGAGCTGTTTTTT. Its translation is CASSQESQNTGELFF. Filled out from reference TRBV14 and TRBJ2-2, the complete variable domain reads EAGVTQFPSHSVIEKGQTVTLRCDPISGHDNLYWYRRVMGKEIKFLLHFVKESKQDESGMPNNRFLAERTGGTYSTLKVQPAELEDSGVYFCASSQESQNTGELFFGEGSRLTVL.